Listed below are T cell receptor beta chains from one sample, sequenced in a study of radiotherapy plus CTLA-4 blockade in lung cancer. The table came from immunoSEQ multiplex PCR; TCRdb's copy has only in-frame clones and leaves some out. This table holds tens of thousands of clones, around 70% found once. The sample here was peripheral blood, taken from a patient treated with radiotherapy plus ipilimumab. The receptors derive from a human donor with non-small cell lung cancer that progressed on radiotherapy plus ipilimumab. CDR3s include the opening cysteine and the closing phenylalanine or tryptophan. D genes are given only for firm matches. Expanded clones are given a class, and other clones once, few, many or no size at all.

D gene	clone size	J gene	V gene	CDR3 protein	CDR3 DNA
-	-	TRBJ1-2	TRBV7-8	CASSFVSAPGYGYTF	TGTGCCAGCAGCTTCGTCTCTGCTCCAGGCTATGGCTACACCTTC
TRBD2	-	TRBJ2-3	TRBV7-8	CASEQGLQSTDTQYF	TGTGCCAGCGAGCAGGGACTACAAAGCACAGATACGCAGTATTTT
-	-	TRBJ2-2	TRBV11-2	CASTPRPGSLTGELFF	TGTGCCAGCACCCCGCGACCGGGAAGCCTCACCGGGGAGCTGTTTTTT
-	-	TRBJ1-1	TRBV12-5	CASGPGAFGGEAFF	TGTGCTAGTGGTCCTGGAGCTTTTGGGGGTGAAGCTTTCTTT
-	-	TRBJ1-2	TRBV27	CASSPGRNYGYTF	TGTGCCAGCAGTCCGGGGCGCAACTATGGCTACACCTTC
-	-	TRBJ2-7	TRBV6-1	CASSEGPGSYEQYF	TGTGCCAGCAGTGAAGGCCCGGGCTCCTACGAGCAGTACTTC
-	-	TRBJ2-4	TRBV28	CASSPSHSGLAKNIQYF	TGTGCCAGCAGCCCATCCCATTCGGGACTAGCCAAAAACATTCAGTACTTC
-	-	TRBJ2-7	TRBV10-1	CASSERGGPPGSDEQYF	TGCGCCAGCAGTGAGAGGGGGGGCCCACCAGGGTCCGACGAGCAGTACTTC
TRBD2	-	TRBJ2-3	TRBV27	CASSSRTSGYTQYF	TGTGCCAGCAGTTCCCGGACTAGCGGATATACGCAGTATTTT
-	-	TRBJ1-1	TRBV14	CASSQPRGGRTNTEAFF	TGTGCCAGCAGCCAGCCGAGGGGGGGACGGACGAACACTGAAGCTTTCTTT
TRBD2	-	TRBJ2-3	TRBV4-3	CASSLGLAGGVDTQYF	TGCGCCAGCAGCCTGGGACTAGCGGGAGGAGTGGATACGCAGTATTTT
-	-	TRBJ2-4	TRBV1	CTSSQDGDGAGDKNIQYF	TGCACCAGCAGCCAAGATGGCGATGGGGCGGGAGACAAAAACATTCAGTACTTC
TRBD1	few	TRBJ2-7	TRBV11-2	CAAGGDRGYGEQYF	TGTGCCGCAGGGGGGGACAGGGGTTATGGCGAGCAGTACTTC
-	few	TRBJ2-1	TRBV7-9	CASSFGARSYNEQFF	TGTGCCAGCAGCTTTGGCGCGCGCTCCTACAATGAGCAGTTCTTC
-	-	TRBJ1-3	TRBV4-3	CASSQDREANTIYF	TGCGCCAGCAGCCAAGATCGGGAGGCAAACACCATATATTTT
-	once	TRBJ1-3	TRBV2	CASSPSLSGNTIYF	TGTGCCAGCAGTCCGAGTCTCTCTGGAAACACCATATATTTT
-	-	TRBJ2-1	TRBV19	CASSNIGVYNEQFF	TGTGCCAGTAGTAATATCGGCGTGTACAATGAGCAGTTCTTC
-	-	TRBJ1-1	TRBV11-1	CASSPGVRTEAFF	TGTGCCAGCAGCCCAGGGGTACGGACTGAAGCTTTCTTT
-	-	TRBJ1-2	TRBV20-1	CCPKNYGYTF	TGCTGCCCTAAGAACTATGGCTACACCTTC
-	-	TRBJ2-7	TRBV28	CASNGFSYEQYF	TGTGCCAGCAACGGGTTTTCCTACGAGCAGTACTTC
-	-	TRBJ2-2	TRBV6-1	CASVDPNTGELFF	TGTGCCAGCGTTGACCCTAACACCGGGGAGCTGTTTTTT
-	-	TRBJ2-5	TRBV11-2	CASTLGGGSYDQETQYF	TGTGCCAGCACCCTAGGAGGCGGTAGCTACGACCAAGAGACCCAGTACTTC
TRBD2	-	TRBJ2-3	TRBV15	CATSSDKTSGESPAQYF	TGTGCCACCAGCAGTGATAAGACTAGCGGGGAGTCCCCCGCGCAGTATTTT
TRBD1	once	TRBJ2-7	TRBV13	CASSLDRSPYEQYF	TGTGCCAGCAGCTTGGACAGGTCCCCTTACGAGCAGTACTTC
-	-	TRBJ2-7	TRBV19	CASSIDPGLEQYF	TGTGCCAGTAGTATAGACCCGGGACTCGAGCAGTACTTC
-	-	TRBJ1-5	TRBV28	CASSLGEQGTQHF	TGTGCCAGCAGTTTAGGAGAACAGGGCACCCAGCATTTT
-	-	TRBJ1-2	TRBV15	CATSRDQVTYGYTF	TGTGCCACCAGCAGAGATCAAGTTACCTATGGCTACACCTTC
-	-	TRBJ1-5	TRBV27	CASSLESASNQPQHF	TGTGCCAGCAGTTTAGAATCCGCTAGCAATCAGCCCCAGCATTTT
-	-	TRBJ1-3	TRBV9	CASSSAGNTIYF	TGTGCCAGCAGCAGCGCTGGAAACACCATATATTTT
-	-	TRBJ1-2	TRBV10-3	CAISEKRQNYGYTF	TGTGCCATCAGTGAAAAGAGGCAGAACTATGGCTACACCTTC
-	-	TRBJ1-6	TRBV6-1	CASSEEPRSSYNSPLHF	TGTGCCAGCAGTGAAGAACCGCGGAGCTCCTATAATTCACCCCTCCACTTT
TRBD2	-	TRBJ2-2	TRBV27	CASSWLAGNRGELFF	TGTGCCAGCAGTTGGCTAGCGGGAAATCGCGGGGAGCTGTTTTTT
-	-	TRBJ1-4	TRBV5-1	CASTESATNEKLFF	TGCGCCAGCACCGAATCTGCAACTAATGAAAAACTGTTTTTT
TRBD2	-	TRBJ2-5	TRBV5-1	CASSPGMRAGQETQYF	TGCGCCAGCAGCCCGGGGATGAGAGCGGGACAAGAGACCCAGTACTTC
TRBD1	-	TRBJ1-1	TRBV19	CASSLTGGYAEAFF	TGTGCCAGTAGTCTGACAGGGGGCTACGCTGAAGCTTTCTTT
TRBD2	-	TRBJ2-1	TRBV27	CASSPLAGGDEQFF	TGTGCCAGCAGTCCGTTAGCGGGAGGGGACGAGCAGTTCTTC
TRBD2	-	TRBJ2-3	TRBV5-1	CASRNSGSTDTQYF	TGCGCCAGCAGGAATAGCGGGAGCACAGATACGCAGTATTTT
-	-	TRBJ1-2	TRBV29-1	CSVPAGQGYTF	TGCAGCGTTCCGGCAGGGCAGGGCTACACCTTC
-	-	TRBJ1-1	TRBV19	CASSPTEGGRAEAFF	TGTGCCAGTAGTCCTACAGAAGGGGGTCGCGCTGAAGCTTTCTTT
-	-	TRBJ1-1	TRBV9	CASSALRVSTEAFF	TGTGCCAGCAGCGCCCTCAGGGTGTCCACTGAAGCTTTCTTT
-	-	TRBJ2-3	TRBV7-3	CASSQAEDTQYF	TGTGCCAGCAGTCAAGCGGAAGATACGCAGTATTTT
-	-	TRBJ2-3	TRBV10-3	CAITPDRNIDTQYF	TGTGCCATCACCCCGGACAGAAATATAGATACGCAGTATTTT
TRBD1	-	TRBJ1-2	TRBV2	CASSRDSLLGGYTF	TGTGCCAGCAGTCGGGACAGCTTGCTGGGTGGCTACACCTTC
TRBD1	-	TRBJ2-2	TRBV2	CASKTGITGELFF	TGTGCCAGCAAGACAGGGATCACCGGGGAGCTGTTTTTT
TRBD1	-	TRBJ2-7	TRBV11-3	CASRIVGPIQTGSDEQYF	TGTGCCAGCAGGATAGTAGGCCCAATACAGACAGGGTCGGACGAGCAGTACTTC
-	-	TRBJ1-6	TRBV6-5	CASSYGSNSPLHF	TGTGCCAGCAGTTACGGGTCTAATTCACCCCTCCACTTT
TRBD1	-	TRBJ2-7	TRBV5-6	CASSFLGQASYEQYF	TGTGCCAGCAGCTTCCTGGGACAGGCTTCCTACGAGCAGTACTTC
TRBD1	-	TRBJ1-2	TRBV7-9	CASSTERDRVYLDYGYTF	TGTGCCAGCAGCACCGAACGGGACAGGGTATATCTTGACTATGGCTACACCTTC
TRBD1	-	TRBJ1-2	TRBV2	CASSNQGVGYGYTF	TGTGCCAGCAGCAATCAGGGGGTTGGCTATGGCTACACCTTC
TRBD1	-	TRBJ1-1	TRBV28	CASSRRYRGAGTEAFF	TGTGCCAGCAGTCGTCGATACAGGGGAGCGGGCACTGAAGCTTTCTTT
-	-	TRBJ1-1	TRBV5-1	CASSLIPDENTEAFF	TGCGCCAGCAGCTTAATCCCGGACGAGAACACTGAAGCTTTCTTT
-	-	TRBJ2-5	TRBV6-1	CASSEVTGQETQYF	TGTGCCAGCAGTGAGGTGACGGGGCAAGAGACCCAGTACTTC
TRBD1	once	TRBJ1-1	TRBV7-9	CASSPRDRANTEAFF	TGTGCCAGCAGCCCCCGGGACAGGGCGAACACTGAAGCTTTCTTT